This TCR beta chain was retrieved from a study of blood T cell repertoires in COVID-19. As for the study in general: Acute and convalescent COVID-19 samples came from the United States, Italy and Spain.

The CDR3 has 14 amino acids. In germline, CDR1 is GTSNPN, CDR2 SVGIG (reference sequence). V lost 0 bases, J lost 5 bases, and 11 bases lay in between. The repertoire was sequenced with immunoSEQ multiplex PCR; TCRdb's copy has only in-frame clones and lacks some. The table includes about 200,000 clones, around 92% detected once. Residents of approximately 25 US areas, aged about 18 to 95 years, made up the participants. Self-reported history from a screening survey and questionnaire set each donor's cohort. The gene calls are TRBV30 and TRBJ1-5; D is ambiguous. The source is a woman in her 30s with acute COVID-19. The sequenced sample was PBMCs or T cells enriched from blood (not recorded which). CDR3 DNA: TGTGCCTGGAGTGTACAAGCGGGCGATCAGCCCCAGCATTTT. Translating it yields CAWSVQAGDQPQHF.